This T cell receptor (beta chain) originates from a study of cytomegalovirus exposure and HLA in healthy donors. About the research overall: Among roughly 190 million T cells, an earlier analysis found roughly 100 million unique TCR beta sequences.

The PCR employed 60 Vbeta primers together with 13 Jbeta primers. As originally analysed: Unique TCR beta chains totaled roughly 80 million in a later count, with around 11 million of them shared. Assay used: immunoSEQ multiplex PCR; TCRdb lists only in-frame clones, some missing. V and J calls and clone size are given by that table; D and trimming were obtained from the DNA. Its table lists roughly 30,000 clones. The CDR3 totals 19 residues. With 4 bases clipped from V and 2 bases from J, the junction kept 15 bases outside the gene matches. The TCR sequence derives from a woman aged 40 to 50 in good health and CMV-seropositive. Source material: PBMCs. V is TRBV5-3 and J is TRBJ2-5; 12 positions agree with TRBD2. TRBV5-3 is sorted into the ORF group, with uncertain function. CDR3 protein: CARSRGASGRALDQETQYF. DNA for the CDR3: TGTGCCAGAAGCCGTGGGGCTAGCGGGAGGGCCCTCGATCAAGAGACCCAGTACTTC.